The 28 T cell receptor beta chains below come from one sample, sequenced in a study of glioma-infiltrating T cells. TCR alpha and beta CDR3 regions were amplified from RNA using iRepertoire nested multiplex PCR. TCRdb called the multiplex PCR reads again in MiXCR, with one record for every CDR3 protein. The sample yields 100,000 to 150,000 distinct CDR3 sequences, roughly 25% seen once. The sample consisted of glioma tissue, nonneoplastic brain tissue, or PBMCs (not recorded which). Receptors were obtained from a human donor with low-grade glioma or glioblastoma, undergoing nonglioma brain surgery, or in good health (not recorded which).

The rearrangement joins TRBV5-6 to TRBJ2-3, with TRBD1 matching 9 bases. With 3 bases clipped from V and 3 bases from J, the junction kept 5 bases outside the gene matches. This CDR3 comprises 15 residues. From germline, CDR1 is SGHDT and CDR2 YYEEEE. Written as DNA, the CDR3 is TGTGCCAGCAGCTACACCGGGACAGGGACAGATACGCAGTATTTT. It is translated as CASSYTGTGTDTQYF.

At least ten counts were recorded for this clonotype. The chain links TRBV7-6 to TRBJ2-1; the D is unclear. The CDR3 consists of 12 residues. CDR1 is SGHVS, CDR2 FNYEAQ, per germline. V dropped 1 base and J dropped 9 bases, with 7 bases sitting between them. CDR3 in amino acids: CASSLESIEQFF. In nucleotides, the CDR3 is TGTGCCAGCAGCTTAGAAAGCATTGAGCAGTTCTTC.

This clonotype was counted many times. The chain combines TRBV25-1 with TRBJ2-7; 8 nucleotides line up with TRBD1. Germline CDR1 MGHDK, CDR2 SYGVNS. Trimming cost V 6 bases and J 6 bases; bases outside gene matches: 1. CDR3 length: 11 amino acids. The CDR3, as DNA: TGTGCCAGCAGGACAGGGGTCGAGCAGTACTTC. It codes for CASRTGVEQYF.

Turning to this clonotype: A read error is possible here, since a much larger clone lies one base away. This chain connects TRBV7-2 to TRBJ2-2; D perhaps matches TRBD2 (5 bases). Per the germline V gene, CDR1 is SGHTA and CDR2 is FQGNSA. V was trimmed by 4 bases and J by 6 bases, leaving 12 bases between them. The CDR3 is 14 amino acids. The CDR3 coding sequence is TGTGCCAGCAGCTCCGGGATTTCCCCCGGGGAGCTGTTTTTT. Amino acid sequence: CASSSGISPGELFF.

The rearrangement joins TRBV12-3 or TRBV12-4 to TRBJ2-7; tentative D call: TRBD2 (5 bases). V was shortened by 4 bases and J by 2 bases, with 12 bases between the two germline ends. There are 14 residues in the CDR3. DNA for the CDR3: TGTGCCAGCAGTTCCCCAAACGGGGCCTACGAGCAGTACTTC. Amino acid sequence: CASSSPNGAYEQYF.

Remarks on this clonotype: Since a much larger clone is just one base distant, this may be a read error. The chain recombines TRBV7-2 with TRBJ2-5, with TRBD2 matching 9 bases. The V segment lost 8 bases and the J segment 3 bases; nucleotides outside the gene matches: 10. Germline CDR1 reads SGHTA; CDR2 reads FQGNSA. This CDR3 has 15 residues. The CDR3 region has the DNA TGTGCCAGCTGCGTGGCGGGACTAGCAGAAGAGACCCAGTACTTC. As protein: CASCVAGLAEETQYF. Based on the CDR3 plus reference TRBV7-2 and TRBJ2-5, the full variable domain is GAGVSQSPSNKVTEKGKDVELRCDPISGHTALYWYRQSLGQGLEFLIYFQGNSAPDKSGLPSDRFSAERTGGSVSTLTIQRTQQEDSAVYLCASCVAGLAEETQYFGPGTRLLVL.

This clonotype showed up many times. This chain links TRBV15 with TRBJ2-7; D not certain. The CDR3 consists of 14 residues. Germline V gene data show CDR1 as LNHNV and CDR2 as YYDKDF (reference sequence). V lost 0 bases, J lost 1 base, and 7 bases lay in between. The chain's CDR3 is CATSRDMGSYEQYF. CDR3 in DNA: TGTGCCACCAGCAGAGATATGGGTTCCTACGAGCAGTACTTC.

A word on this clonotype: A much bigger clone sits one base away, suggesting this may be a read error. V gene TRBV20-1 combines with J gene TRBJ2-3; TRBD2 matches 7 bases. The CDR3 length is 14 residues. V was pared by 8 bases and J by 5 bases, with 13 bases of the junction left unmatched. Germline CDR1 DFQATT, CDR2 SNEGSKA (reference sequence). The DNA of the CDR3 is TGCAGTACTCCAAGGCTCGGGAGGCAAGATACGCAGTATTTT. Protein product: CSTPRLGRQDTQYF.

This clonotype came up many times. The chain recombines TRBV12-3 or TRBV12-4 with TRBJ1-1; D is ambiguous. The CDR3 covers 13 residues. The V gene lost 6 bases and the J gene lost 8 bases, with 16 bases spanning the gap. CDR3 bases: TGTGCCAGCAGCCAACCTCAAGATTGGGAAGCTTTCTTT. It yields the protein CASSQPQDWEAFF.

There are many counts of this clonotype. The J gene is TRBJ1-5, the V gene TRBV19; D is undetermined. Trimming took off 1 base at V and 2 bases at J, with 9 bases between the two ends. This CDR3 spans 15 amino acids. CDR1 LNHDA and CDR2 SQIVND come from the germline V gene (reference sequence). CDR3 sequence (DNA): TGTGCCAGTAGTATAGGTCCCCAGGGCAATCAGCCCCAGCATTTT. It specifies CASSIGPQGNQPQHF.

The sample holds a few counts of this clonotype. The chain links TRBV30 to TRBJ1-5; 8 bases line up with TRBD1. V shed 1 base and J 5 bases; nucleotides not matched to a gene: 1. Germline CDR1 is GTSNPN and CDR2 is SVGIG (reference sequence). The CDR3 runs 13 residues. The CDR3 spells CAWSAGGDQPQHF. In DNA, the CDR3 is TGTGCCTGGAGTGCAGGGGGCGATCAGCCCCAGCATTTT.

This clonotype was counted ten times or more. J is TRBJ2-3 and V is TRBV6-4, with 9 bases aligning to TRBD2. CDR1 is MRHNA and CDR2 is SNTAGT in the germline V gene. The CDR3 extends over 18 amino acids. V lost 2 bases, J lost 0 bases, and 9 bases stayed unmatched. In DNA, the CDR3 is TGTGCCAGCAGTGACGGCCTAGCGGGACACGCTAGCACAGATACGCAGTATTTT. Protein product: CASSDGLAGHASTDTQYF.

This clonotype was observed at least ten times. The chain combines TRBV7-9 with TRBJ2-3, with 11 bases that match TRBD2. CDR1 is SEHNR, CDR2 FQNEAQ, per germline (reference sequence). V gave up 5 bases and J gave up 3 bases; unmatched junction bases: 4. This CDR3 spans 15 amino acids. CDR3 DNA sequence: TGTGCCAGCAGCCTACTAGCGGGAGCTACAGATACGCAGTATTTT. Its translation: CASSLLAGATDTQYF.

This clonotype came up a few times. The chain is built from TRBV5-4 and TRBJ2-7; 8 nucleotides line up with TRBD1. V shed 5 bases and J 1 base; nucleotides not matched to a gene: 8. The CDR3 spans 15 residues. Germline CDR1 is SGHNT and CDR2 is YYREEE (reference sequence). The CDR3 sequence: CASRMTGDGSYEQYF. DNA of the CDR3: TGTGCCAGCAGGATGACAGGGGACGGGTCCTACGAGCAGTACTTC.

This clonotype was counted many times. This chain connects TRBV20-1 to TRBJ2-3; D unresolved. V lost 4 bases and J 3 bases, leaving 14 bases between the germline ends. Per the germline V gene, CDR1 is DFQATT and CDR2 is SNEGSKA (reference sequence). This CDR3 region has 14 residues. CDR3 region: CSANLRDWTDTQYF. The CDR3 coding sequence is TGCAGTGCTAATTTAAGGGATTGGACAGATACGCAGTATTTT.

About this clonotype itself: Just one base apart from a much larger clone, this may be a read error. CDR3: CASSQPGATQETQHF. CDR3 nucleotides: TGCGCCAGCAGCCAACCGGGCGCAACTCAAGAGACCCAGCACTTC. The rearrangement uses TRBV4-1 and TRBJ2-5; D ambiguous. The CDR3 totals 15 residues. Germline loops: CDR1 MGHRA, CDR2 YSYEKL.

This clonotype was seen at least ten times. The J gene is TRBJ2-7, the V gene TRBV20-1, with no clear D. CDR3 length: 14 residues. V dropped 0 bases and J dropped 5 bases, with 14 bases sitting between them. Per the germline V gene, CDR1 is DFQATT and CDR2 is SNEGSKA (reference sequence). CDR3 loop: CSAREFPPAHEQYF. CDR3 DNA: TGCAGTGCTAGAGAGTTCCCCCCAGCCCACGAGCAGTACTTC.

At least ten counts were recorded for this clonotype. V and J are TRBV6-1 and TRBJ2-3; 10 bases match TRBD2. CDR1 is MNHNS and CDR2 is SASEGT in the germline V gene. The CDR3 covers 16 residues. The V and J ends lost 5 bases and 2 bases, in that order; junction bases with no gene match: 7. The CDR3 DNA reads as TGTGCCAGCAGTTCCCGGACTAGCGGATACACAGATACGCAGTATTTT. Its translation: CASSSRTSGYTDTQYF.

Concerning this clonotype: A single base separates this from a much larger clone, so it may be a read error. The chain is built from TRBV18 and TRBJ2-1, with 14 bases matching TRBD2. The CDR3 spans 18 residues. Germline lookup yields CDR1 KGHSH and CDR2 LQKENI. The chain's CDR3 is CASSPGLAGAVSYNEKFF. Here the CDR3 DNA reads TGTGCCAGCTCACCGGGACTAGCGGGAGCTGTATCCTACAATGAGAAGTTCTTC.

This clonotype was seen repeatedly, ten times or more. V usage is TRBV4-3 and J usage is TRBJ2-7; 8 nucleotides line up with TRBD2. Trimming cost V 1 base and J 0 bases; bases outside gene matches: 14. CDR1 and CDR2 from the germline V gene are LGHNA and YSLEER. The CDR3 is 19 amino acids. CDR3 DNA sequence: TGCGCCAGCAGCCAAGGTATTCGTTGGCGGGAGGAGGTCTCCTACGAGCAGTACTTC. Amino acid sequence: CASSQGIRWREEVSYEQYF.

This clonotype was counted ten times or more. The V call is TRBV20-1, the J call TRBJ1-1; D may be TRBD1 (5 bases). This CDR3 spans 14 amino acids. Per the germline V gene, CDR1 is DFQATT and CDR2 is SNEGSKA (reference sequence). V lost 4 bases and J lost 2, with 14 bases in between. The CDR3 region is CSATHRFRNTEAFF. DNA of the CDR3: TGCAGTGCTACCCACAGGTTCCGAAACACTGAAGCTTTCTTT.

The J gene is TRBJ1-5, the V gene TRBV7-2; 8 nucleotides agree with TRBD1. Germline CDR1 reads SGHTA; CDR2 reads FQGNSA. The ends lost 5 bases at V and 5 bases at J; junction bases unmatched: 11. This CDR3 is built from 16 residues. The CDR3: CASSPGTGGGDQPQHF. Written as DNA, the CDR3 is TGTGCCAGCAGCCCGGGAACAGGGGGGGGAGATCAGCCCCAGCATTTT.

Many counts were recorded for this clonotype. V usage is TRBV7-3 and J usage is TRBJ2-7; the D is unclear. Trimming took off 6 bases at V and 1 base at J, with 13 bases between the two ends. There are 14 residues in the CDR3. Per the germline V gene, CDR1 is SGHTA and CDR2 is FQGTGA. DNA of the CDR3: TGTGCCAGCAGAAATGGGGATTGTTCCTACGAGCAGTACTTC. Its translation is CASRNGDCSYEQYF.

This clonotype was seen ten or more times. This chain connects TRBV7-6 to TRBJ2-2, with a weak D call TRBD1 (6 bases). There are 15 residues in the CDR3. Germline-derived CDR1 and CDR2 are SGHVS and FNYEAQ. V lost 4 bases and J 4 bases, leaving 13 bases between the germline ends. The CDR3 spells CASSSGDTSTGELFF. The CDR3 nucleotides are TGTGCCAGCAGCTCTGGGGACACCTCCACCGGGGAGCTGTTTTTT.

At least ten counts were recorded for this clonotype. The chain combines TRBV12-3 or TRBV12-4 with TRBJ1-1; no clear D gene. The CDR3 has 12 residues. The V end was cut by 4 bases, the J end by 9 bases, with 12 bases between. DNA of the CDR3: TGTGCCAGCAGTTCGAGACCCGAGAAAGCTTTCTTT. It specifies CASSSRPEKAFF.

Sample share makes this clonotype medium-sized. Written as DNA, the CDR3 is TGTGCCAGCAGTCCGCGGGTAATGAACACTGAAGCTTTCTTT. Protein product: CASSPRVMNTEAFF. The chain combines TRBV6-1 with TRBJ1-1, with no clear D. The ends were cut back, 5 bases at V and 0 bases at J, with 10 bases in the middle. Germline V CDR1 and CDR2: MNHNS, SASEGT. This CDR3 has 14 residues.

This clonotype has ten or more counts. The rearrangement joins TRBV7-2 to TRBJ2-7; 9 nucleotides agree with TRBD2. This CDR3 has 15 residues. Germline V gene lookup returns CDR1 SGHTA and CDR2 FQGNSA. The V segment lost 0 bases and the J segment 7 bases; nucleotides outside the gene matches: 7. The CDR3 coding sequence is TGTGCCAGCAGCTTAGCCCTAGCCCTAGCGGGAGAGCAGTACTTC. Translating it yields CASSLALALAGEQYF.

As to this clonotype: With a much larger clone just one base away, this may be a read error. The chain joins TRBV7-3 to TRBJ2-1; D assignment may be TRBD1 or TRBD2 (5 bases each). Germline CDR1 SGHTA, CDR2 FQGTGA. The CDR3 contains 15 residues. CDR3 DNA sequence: TGTGCCAGCCGCTTAAGGCGGGTCAGAGGGGATGAGCAGTTCTTC. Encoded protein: CASRLRRVRGDEQFF.